The 18 T cell receptor beta chains reported below all come from one sample, sequenced in a study of shared clonotypes between healthy human individuals. Assay: immunoSEQ multiplex PCR; the TCRdb copy retains only in-frame clones and omits some. Of under 1,100,000 clones in the sample, approximately 68% were seen once. The sample taken for sequencing was memory CD4+ T cells sorted from blood. Stated subset: CD45RA-negative fraction. Receptors were obtained from a man aged 18 to 30 in good health.

The table lists this clone with a count of one. The chain links TRBV28 to TRBJ1-1; unclear D gene. The CDR3 is 13 amino acids. Germline values: CDR1 MDHEN, CDR2 SYDVKM. Between the trimmed V and J ends, which lost 6 bases and 2 bases, there was a span of 10 bases. CDR3 in DNA: TGTGCCAGCAGCCCACTCCATAACACTGAAGCTTTCTTT. Translating it yields CASSPLHNTEAFF.

The V call is TRBV30, the J call TRBJ1-5; D possibly corresponds to TRBD1 (5 bases). The CDR3 has 14 residues. Trimming cost V 5 bases and J 4 bases, with 15 bases left between them. Germline V lookup: CDR1 GTSNPN, CDR2 SVGIG (reference sequence). The CDR3, as DNA: TGTGCCTGGGGGATTGGGACCCAAAATCAGCCCCAGCATTTT. It yields the protein CAWGIGTQNQPQHF.

CDR3 in amino acids: CASSLGSSTGNEQFF. As DNA, the CDR3 is TGTGCCAGCAGCTTAGGGTCTAGTACTGGCAATGAGCAGTTCTTC. The chain recombines TRBV7-2 with TRBJ2-1; D gene unclear. The V gene's germline CDR1 is SGHTA and CDR2 FQGNSA. The CDR3 extends over 15 amino acids. Trimming left V 1 base short and J 6 bases short, with 13 bases between.

The gene calls are TRBV19 and TRBJ1-5; 10 bases agree with TRBD1. Per the germline V gene, CDR1 is LNHDA and CDR2 is SQIVND (reference sequence). There are 16 residues in the CDR3. Germline trimming cut 1 base from V and 7 bases from J; bases unmatched to any gene: 7. The CDR3 sequence: CASSIGQGAGAQPQHF. The CDR3 DNA is TGTGCCAGTAGTATAGGACAGGGGGCCGGGGCCCAGCCCCAGCATTTT.

This chain's CDR3 is CASSLVGQGAGNEQFF. CDR3 DNA: TGTGCCAGCAGCTTGGTAGGGCAGGGGGCAGGGAATGAGCAGTTCTTC. The chain uses TRBV5-6 and TRBJ2-1, with 8 bases lining up with TRBD1. With 0 bases clipped from V and 7 bases from J, the junction kept 9 bases outside the gene matches. CDR3 length: 16 amino acids. Germline V gives CDR1 SGHDT, CDR2 YYEEEE.

This clone has only a few counts. V is TRBV29-1 and J is TRBJ1-1; D unclear. Germline assignment: CDR1 SQVTM and CDR2 ANQGSEA. CDR3 length equals 12 residues. V was pared by 7 bases and J by 0 bases, with 9 bases between. CDR3 loop: CSARNLNTEAFF. CDR3 DNA: TGCAGCGCGCGAAACTTGAACACTGAAGCTTTCTTT.

About this clone itself: Only one base separates this from a far larger clonotype, so it likely reflects a read error. This chain joins TRBV5-1 and TRBJ2-5; D unresolved. The V end was cut by 0 bases, the J end by 5 bases, with 8 bases between. The germline V gene encodes CDR1 SGHRS and CDR2 YFSETQ. This CDR3 contains 13 residues. CDR3 DNA: TGCGCCAGCAGCTTGGCCGGGTGGGAGACCCAGTACTTC. It translates to CASSLAGWETQYF. Full variable domain (outside the CDR3, taken from reference TRBV5-1 and TRBJ2-5): KAGVTQTPRYLIKTRGQQVTLSCSPISGHRSVSWYQQTPGQGLQFLFEYFSETQRNKGNFPGRFSGRQFSNSRSEMNVSTLELGDSALYLCASSLAGWETQYFGPGTRLLVL.

The genes are TRBV27 and TRBJ1-3; D is ambiguous. The CDR3 is 13 amino acids. Germline CDR1 is MNHEY and CDR2 is SMNVEV (reference sequence). V was trimmed by 6 bases and J by 0 bases, leaving 6 bases between them. CDR3 DNA: TGTGCCAGCAGGAGTAGCTCTGGAAACACCATATATTTT. This translates into CASRSSSGNTIYF.

This clone was seen just once. This sample includes further DNA sequences coding for the same CDR3. The V gene is TRBV7-2, the J gene TRBJ2-7, with a tentative D call TRBD1 (6 bases). Per germline, CDR1 SGHTA and CDR2 FQGNSA. The length of the CDR3 is 13 residues. V shed 2 bases and J shed 3 bases, with 8 bases lying between them. The CDR3 bases are TGTGCCAGCAGCTTATACAGGGACTACGAGCAGTACTTC. Translation: CASSLYRDYEQYF.

The CDR3 nucleotides are TGTGCCAGCTCACCCGGGGCAGAATATCAGCCCCAGCATTTT. Residues: CASSPGAEYQPQHF. The V and J genes are TRBV18 and TRBJ1-5, with D possibly matching TRBD1 (5 bases). Germline V lookup: CDR1 KGHSH, CDR2 LQKENI. Trimming shortened V by 3 bases and J by 5 bases, and 11 bases separated the two germline ends. This CDR3 spans 14 amino acids. The entire variable domain, with the rest obtained from reference TRBV18 and TRBJ1-5, is as follows: NAGVMQNPRHLVRRRGQEARLRCSPMKGHSHVYWYRQLPEEGLKFMVYLQKENIIDESGMPKERFSAEFPKEGPSILRIQQVVRGDSAAYFCASSPGAEYQPQHFGDGTRLSIL.

The chain employs TRBV6-1 and TRBJ1-2; maybe TRBD1 (6 bases). V shed 6 bases and J shed 6 bases, with 17 bases lying between them. CDR3 size: 14 residues. The germline V gene has CDR1 MNHNS and CDR2 SASEGT. CDR3 bases: TGTGCCAGCAGGAATAACAGGGTGCGGGATGGCTACACCTTC. This codes for CASRNNRVRDGYTF.

CDR3 region: CAWSEETGHEQFF. CDR3 nucleotide sequence: TGTGCCTGGAGTGAGGAGACAGGGCATGAGCAGTTCTTC. This chain connects TRBV30 to TRBJ2-1; TRBD1 matches at 7 bases. The germline V gene encodes CDR1 GTSNPN and CDR2 SVGIG (reference sequence). The CDR3 runs to 13 residues. The ends lost 1 base at V and 8 bases at J; junction bases unmatched: 5.

This chain uses TRBV5-1 with TRBJ1-2; 7 bases align to TRBD1. Germline V CDR1 and CDR2: SGHRS, YFSETQ. With 4 bases clipped from V and 5 bases from J, the junction kept 14 bases outside the gene matches. This CDR3 has 16 amino acids. This CDR3 is CASSPSGQAGEYGYTF. CDR3 bases: TGCGCCAGCAGCCCCAGCGGACAGGCAGGGGAATATGGCTACACCTTC.

This chain joins TRBV6-1 and TRBJ1-1; D is undetermined. Trimming pared 4 bases from V and 2 bases from J, leaving 8 bases between. Germline loops: CDR1 MNHNS, CDR2 SASEGT. This CDR3 comprises 13 residues. The CDR3, as DNA: TGTGCCAGCAGTGTTTCAGGCAACACTGAAGCTTTCTTT. Protein sequence: CASSVSGNTEAFF.

This chain joins TRBV19 and TRBJ2-1; 13 positions agree with TRBD2. The ends lost 7 bases at V and 7 bases at J; junction bases unmatched: 4. Germline CDR1 is LNHDA and CDR2 is SQIVND (reference sequence). This CDR3 has 14 amino acids. For the CDR3, the DNA is TGTGCCAGTATAGGGACTAGCGGGACTAATGAGCAGTTCTTC. Encoded protein: CASIGTSGTNEQFF.

The chain joins TRBV5-5 to TRBJ2-4, with 7 nucleotides matching TRBD2. The CDR3 loop spans 14 amino acids. CDR1 and CDR2 from the germline V gene are SGHKS and YYEKEE (reference sequence). Trimming cost V 4 bases and J 9 bases; bases outside gene matches: 10. CDR3 sequence (DNA): TGTGCCAGCAGCCCCGGACTAGGAGATTTCATTCAGTACTTC. This translates into CASSPGLGDFIQYF. The entire variable domain, with the rest obtained from reference TRBV5-5 and TRBJ2-4, is as follows: DAGVTQSPTHLIKTRGQQVTLRCSPISGHKSVSWYQQVLGQGPQFIFQYYEKEERGRGNFPDRFSARQFPNYSSELNVNALLLGDSALYLCASSPGLGDFIQYFGAGTRLSVL.

The genes are TRBV6-5 and TRBJ2-5, with a weak D call TRBD2 (5 bases). CDR3 length: 13 amino acids. Trimming took off 6 bases at V and 1 base at J, with 9 bases between the two ends. The germline V gene has CDR1 MNHEY and CDR2 SVGAGI. The CDR3 DNA sequence: TGTGCCAGCAGAGGACTCGCCCAAGAGACCCAGTACTTC. This codes for CASRGLAQETQYF.

This clone was observed a handful of times. The same CDR3 also results from other DNA sequences found in this sample. The V and J genes are TRBV19 and TRBJ1-6; D is perhaps TRBD1 (5 bases). This CDR3 is built from 13 residues. Germline-derived CDR1 and CDR2 are LNHDA and SQIVND (reference sequence). The ends were cut back, 2 bases at V and 7 bases at J, with 6 bases in the middle. Here the CDR3 DNA reads TGTGCCAGTAGTATACAGGGAAATTCACCCCTCCACTTT. Translated: CASSIQGNSPLHF.